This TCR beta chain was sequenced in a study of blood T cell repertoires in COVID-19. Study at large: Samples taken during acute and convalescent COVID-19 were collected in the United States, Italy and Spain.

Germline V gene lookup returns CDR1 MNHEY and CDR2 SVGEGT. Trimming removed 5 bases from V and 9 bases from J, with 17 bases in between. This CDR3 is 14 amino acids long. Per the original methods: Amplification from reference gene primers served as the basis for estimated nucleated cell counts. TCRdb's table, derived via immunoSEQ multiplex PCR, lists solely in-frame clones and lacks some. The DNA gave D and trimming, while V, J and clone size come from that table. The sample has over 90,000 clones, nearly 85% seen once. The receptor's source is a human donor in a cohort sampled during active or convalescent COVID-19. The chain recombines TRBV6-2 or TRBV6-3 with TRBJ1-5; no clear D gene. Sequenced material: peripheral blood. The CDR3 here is CASSIQLGVWPQHF. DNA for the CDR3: TGTGCCAGCAGTATCCAGCTGGGCGTTTGGCCCCAGCATTTT.